These T cell receptor beta chains were read from a single sample in a study of cytomegalovirus exposure and HLA in healthy donors. The assay was immunoSEQ multiplex PCR, and TCRdb's table has in-frame clones only and misses some. The table shows about 280,000 clones, with roughly 90% occurring only once. Sequenced material: PBMCs. All receptors derive from a woman under 30 in good health and CMV-seronegative. Each CDR3 is given with its conserved first and last residue. Each record gives: clone size, D gene, J gene, V gene, CDR3 DNA, CDR3 protein. A D gene is named only where the DNA matches it firmly. Rows give clone size only sometimes, using once, few, many, or a class for an expanded clone.

abundance: .
d_gene: TRBD2
j_gene: TRBJ2-5
v_gene: TRBV27
CDR3nt: TGTGCCAGCAGTTTATATTCGGCGGGAGCTAGCCATCCACAAGAGACCCAGTACTTC
CDR3aa: CASSLYSAGASHPQETQYF

abundance: .
d_gene: TRBD2
j_gene: TRBJ2-7
v_gene: TRBV2
CDR3nt: TGTGCCAGCAATCGGGAGGCCCCCTACGAGCAGTACTTC
CDR3aa: CASNREAPYEQYF

abundance: .
d_gene: .
j_gene: TRBJ1-1
v_gene: TRBV6-5
CDR3nt: TGTGCCAGCAGGGGACATTTGAACACTGAAGCTTTCTTT
CDR3aa: CASRGHLNTEAFF

abundance: .
d_gene: TRBD1
j_gene: TRBJ1-3
v_gene: TRBV2
CDR3nt: TGTGCCAGCAGTCCGGGACAGGGGTTTAGGCGCTCTGGAAACACCATATATTTT
CDR3aa: CASSPGQGFRRSGNTIYF

abundance: .
d_gene: .
j_gene: TRBJ2-1
v_gene: TRBV7-2
CDR3nt: TGTGCCAGCAGAGAGTCGGGTAATGAGCAGTTCTTC
CDR3aa: CASRESGNEQFF

abundance: .
d_gene: TRBD1
j_gene: TRBJ1-2
v_gene: TRBV18
CDR3nt: TGTGCCAGCTCACCTGGACAGGGGGACAACTATGGCTACACCTTC
CDR3aa: CASSPGQGDNYGYTF

abundance: .
d_gene: .
j_gene: TRBJ1-4
v_gene: TRBV5-4
CDR3nt: TGTGCCAGCAGTTTACAGGGTACGACTAATGAAAAACTGTTTTTT
CDR3aa: CASSLQGTTNEKLFF

abundance: .
d_gene: .
j_gene: TRBJ1-1
v_gene: TRBV10-3
CDR3nt: TGTGCCATCAGTGTATGGGCGCACACTGAAGCTTTCTTT
CDR3aa: CAISVWAHTEAFF

abundance: .
d_gene: .
j_gene: TRBJ2-1
v_gene: TRBV25-1
CDR3nt: TGTGCCAGCAGTGTATTGGCGGGAACTTCCTACAATGAGCAGTTCTTC
CDR3aa: CASSVLAGTSYNEQFF

abundance: .
d_gene: .
j_gene: TRBJ1-1
v_gene: TRBV19
CDR3nt: TGTGCCAGTAGTATGACAGTCAACACTGAAGCTTTCTTT
CDR3aa: CASSMTVNTEAFF

abundance: .
d_gene: .
j_gene: TRBJ2-5
v_gene: TRBV7-2
CDR3nt: TGTGCCAGCAGCTTAGGGAGGGGCGCGGAGACCCAGTACTTC
CDR3aa: CASSLGRGAETQYF

abundance: .
d_gene: .
j_gene: TRBJ1-5
v_gene: TRBV15
CDR3nt: TGTGCCACCAGCAGTCAGAATAGCAATCAGCCCCAGCATTTT
CDR3aa: CATSSQNSNQPQHF

abundance: .
d_gene: .
j_gene: TRBJ1-5
v_gene: TRBV15
CDR3nt: TGTGCCACCAGAGAGGTGGCAGGGGGCAATCAGCCCCAGCATTTT
CDR3aa: CATREVAGGNQPQHF

abundance: .
d_gene: TRBD1
j_gene: TRBJ2-7
v_gene: TRBV5-1
CDR3nt: TGCGCCAGCAGCACAGGGGGCGTCTACGAGCAGTACTTC
CDR3aa: CASSTGGVYEQYF

abundance: .
d_gene: .
j_gene: TRBJ2-7
v_gene: TRBV7-8
CDR3nt: TGTGCCAGCAGCCCGCGCAGGGTCCACGAGCAGTACTTC
CDR3aa: CASSPRRVHEQYF

abundance: .
d_gene: TRBD1
j_gene: TRBJ2-5
v_gene: TRBV7-9
CDR3nt: TGTGCCAGCAGCTTAGTAGGCAGGGGGATATTTGGAAGTGAGACCCAGTACTTC
CDR3aa: CASSLVGRGIFGSETQYF

abundance: .
d_gene: TRBD1
j_gene: TRBJ1-2
v_gene: TRBV28
CDR3nt: TGTGCCAGCAGTCCACGACAGGGTTTAGTTTATGGCTACACCTTC
CDR3aa: CASSPRQGLVYGYTF

abundance: few
d_gene: .
j_gene: TRBJ1-2
v_gene: TRBV5-6
CDR3nt: TGTGCCAGCAGCCATAACAGGGATGGCTACACCTTC
CDR3aa: CASSHNRDGYTF

abundance: .
d_gene: .
j_gene: TRBJ2-1
v_gene: TRBV28
CDR3nt: TGTGCCAGCAGGTCGGGGTCCCTTGGGAGGAATGAGCAGTTCTTC
CDR3aa: CASRSGSLGRNEQFF

abundance: .
d_gene: .
j_gene: TRBJ1-2
v_gene: TRBV6-5
CDR3nt: TGTGCCAGCAGTAAGGTTAAGGGACTCTATGGCTACACCTTC
CDR3aa: CASSKVKGLYGYTF

abundance: .
d_gene: TRBD1
j_gene: TRBJ1-1
v_gene: TRBV6-5
CDR3nt: TGTGCCAGCACCGCCGGGACAGATATGAACACTGAAGCTTTCTTT
CDR3aa: CASTAGTDMNTEAFF

abundance: .
d_gene: TRBD1
j_gene: TRBJ1-2
v_gene: TRBV6-1
CDR3nt: TGTGCCAGCAGTCAGGGGGCCCGCTATGGCTACACCTTC
CDR3aa: CASSQGARYGYTF

abundance: .
d_gene: .
j_gene: TRBJ2-7
v_gene: TRBV6-5
CDR3nt: TGTGCCAGCAGAGCGACAGGAAACTACGAGCAGTACTTC
CDR3aa: CASRATGNYEQYF

abundance: .
d_gene: TRBD2
j_gene: TRBJ2-1
v_gene: TRBV5-1
CDR3nt: TGCGCCAGCAGCTTTACTAGCGGGAGGCATTACAATGAGCAGTTCTTC
CDR3aa: CASSFTSGRHYNEQFF

abundance: .
d_gene: .
j_gene: TRBJ1-2
v_gene: TRBV10-2
CDR3nt: TGCGCCAGCAGTTCCAACGGGGGAGTTGGATATGGCTACACCTTC
CDR3aa: CASSSNGGVGYGYTF

abundance: .
d_gene: .
j_gene: TRBJ2-7
v_gene: TRBV28
CDR3nt: TGTGCCAGCAGTTCGCCTAGGCGGGCCGAGCAGTACTTC
CDR3aa: CASSSPRRAEQYF